The sequence of this TCR beta chain was determined in a study of blood T cell repertoires in COVID-19 (dated by TCRdb to the early 2020s). The study in broad terms: Samples from collaborators originated in the United States, Italy and Spain and spanned both the acute and convalescent phases of COVID-19. The material from the prospective study consisted of cDNA or gDNA derived from T cells, B-cell-depleted T cells, or PBMCs. Deeply sampled blood TCRbeta repertoires from subjects exposed to, actively infected with, or recovered from COVID-19 were included in the dataset. The samples were drawn from the first 160 participants of the ongoing ImmuneRACE study and from some 1,300 subjects provided by 6 global collaborators. A freely available public database, intended as a resource for researchers studying the immune response to SARS-CoV-2, is where the repertoires were released. Nearly every sample came with metadata listing a de-identified subject ID, COVID-19 status, age in years and sex. Where available, HLA class I and class II types were obtained from metadata supplied by the sample provider rather than from assay-based typing.

The research as a whole found: Clinical and demographic metadata were provided uncurated, with the amount varying by source and participant.

Another Seattle source contributed samples from volunteer blood donors who had recovered from COVID-19. Collaborating institutions collected whole blood in K2EDTA tubes following their own protocols. For TCRbeta analysis, collaborators shipped samples as frozen whole blood, isolated PBMCs, or DNA extracted from either of those sample types. As concerns this clone: Its binding antigen is unknown. No base qualities exist here, and no much larger clone lies one base off it.

TCRbeta CDR3 regions were amplified from genomic DNA using the immunoSEQ Assay, a bias-controlled multiplex PCR. From the authors' description of their analysis: The number of nucleated cells in each sample was estimated from the amplification of reference gene primers within the assay. To quantify the absolute abundance of each unique TCRbeta CDR3 rearrangement, sequence reads were collapsed and filtered. For each sample, productive Simpson clonality was calculated as the square root of Simpson's diversity index over productive rearrangements. The table was pulled from immuneACCESS by TCRdb, which kept in-frame rearrangements only. Such tables lose some clones; where checked, under half of the loss comes from unresolved V genes, and the rest has no known cause. V and J calls and clone size are given by that table; D and trimming were obtained from the DNA. The sample yields approximately 170,000 clones; around 89% were counted once. About 2.1% of the sample is taken by the ten largest.

Sequenced material: peripheral blood. The receptor was derived from a middle-aged man who had recovered from COVID-19.

The DNA reads TGTGCCAGCAGTTTACTCATGGGCCCGAACACTGAAGCTTTCTTT. Its protein reads: CASSLLMGPNTEAFF. The receptor chain draws on TRBV27 and TRBJ1-1, with the D segment identity uncertain. V is cut by 2 bases and J by 1 base, and the space between the germline ends is 11 bases. The CDR3 runs 15 residues from the cysteine to the phenylalanine. The DNA shown is the 45-base CDR3, in frame from base 1. The germline V gene (reference sequence) supplies CDR1 MNHEY and CDR2 SMNVEV.